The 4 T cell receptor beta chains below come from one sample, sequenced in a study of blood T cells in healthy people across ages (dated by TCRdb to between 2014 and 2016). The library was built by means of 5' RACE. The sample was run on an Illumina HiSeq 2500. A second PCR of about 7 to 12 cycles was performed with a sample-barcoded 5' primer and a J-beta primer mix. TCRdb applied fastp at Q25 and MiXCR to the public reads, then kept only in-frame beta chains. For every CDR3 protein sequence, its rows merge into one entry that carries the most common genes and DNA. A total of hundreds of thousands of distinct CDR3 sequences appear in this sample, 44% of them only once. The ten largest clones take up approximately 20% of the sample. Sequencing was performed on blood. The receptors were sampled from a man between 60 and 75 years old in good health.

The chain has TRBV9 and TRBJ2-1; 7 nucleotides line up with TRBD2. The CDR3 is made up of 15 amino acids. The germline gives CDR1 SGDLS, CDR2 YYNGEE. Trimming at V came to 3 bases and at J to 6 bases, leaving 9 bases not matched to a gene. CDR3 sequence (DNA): TGTGCCAGCAGCGCAAAGATGCGGGGGAGCAATGAGCAGTTCTTC. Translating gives CASSAKMRGSNEQFF. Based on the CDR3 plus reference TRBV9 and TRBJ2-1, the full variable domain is DSGVTQTPKHLITATGQRVTLRCSPRSGDLSVYWYQQSLDQGLQFLIQYYNGEERAKGNILERFSAQQFPDLHSELNLSSLELGDSALYFCASSAKMRGSNEQFFGPGTRLTVL.

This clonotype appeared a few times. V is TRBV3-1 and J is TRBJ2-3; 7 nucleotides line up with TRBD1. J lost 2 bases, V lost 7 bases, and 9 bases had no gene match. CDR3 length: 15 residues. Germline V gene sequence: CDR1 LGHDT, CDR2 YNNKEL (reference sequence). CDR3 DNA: TGTGCCAGCAAGGTAGGGGGCGCATACACAGATACGCAGTATTTT. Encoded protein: CASKVGGAYTDTQYF.

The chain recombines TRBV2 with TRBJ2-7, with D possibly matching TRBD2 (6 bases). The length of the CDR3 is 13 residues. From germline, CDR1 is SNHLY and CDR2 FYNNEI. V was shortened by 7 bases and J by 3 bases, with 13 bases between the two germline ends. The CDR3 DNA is TGTGCCAGCACCTTGGGACTGTTCTACGAGCAGTACTTC. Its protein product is CASTLGLFYEQYF.

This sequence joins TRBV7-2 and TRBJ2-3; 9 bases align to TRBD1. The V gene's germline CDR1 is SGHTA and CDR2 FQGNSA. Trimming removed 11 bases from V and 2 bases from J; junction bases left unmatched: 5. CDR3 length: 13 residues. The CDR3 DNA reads TGTGCCGTGGGGACAGGGTCCACAGATACGCAGTATTTT. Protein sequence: CAVGTGSTDTQYF.